This T cell receptor (beta chain) was recorded in a study of shared clonotypes between healthy human individuals. Assay used: immunoSEQ multiplex PCR; TCRdb lists only in-frame clones, some missing. The sample comprises fewer than 3 million clones, around 92% of which are singletons, and 0.3% to 0.4% rests with the top ten. This CDR3 is 13 amino acids long. Germline loops: CDR1 SGHRS, CDR2 YFSETQ. V lost 0 bases, J lost 9 bases, and 7 bases lay in between. V gene TRBV5-1 combines with J gene TRBJ1-6; D unclear. The TCR sequence derives from a man younger than 35 in good health. Some clones in this sample may be carry-over from other donors' samples. Input material: naive CD4+ T cells from PBMCs. Subset denoted: CD45RA+ positively selected. Here the CDR3 DNA reads TGCGCCAGCAGCTTGGAACTTACTTCACCCCTCCACTTT. Protein: CASSLELTSPLHF.